This TCR beta chain emerged from a study of T cell responses to AZD1222 COVID-19 vaccine. Study-wide results and caveats: No repertoire was sampled before or during the peak T cell response, only after it. Donors were chiefly white British, with a greater number of females, and clonal diversity was perhaps underestimated. Compared with day 0, the breadth and depth of the Spike-specific TCR repertoire rose significantly after two doses of AZD1222.

Repertoires were generated with immunoSEQ multiplex PCR, while TCRdb's copy carries only in-frame clones and drops some. Among 100,000 to 150,000 clones listed, 88% were seen once. Worth noting for this clone: Its antigen is not identified.

The germline gives CDR1 SGHRS, CDR2 YFSETQ. CDR3 length: 16 residues. V was clipped by 1 base and J by 0 bases, with 8 bases between them. The input for sequencing was peripheral blood, taken on day 0 of AZD1222 vaccination. This clonotype was sampled from an adult in good health. The chain links TRBV5-1 to TRBJ2-6; no reliable D call. The CDR3 bases are TGCGCCAGCAGCTTGACTACAGTCTCTGGGGCCAACGTCCTGACTTTC. Protein sequence: CASSLTTVSGANVLTF. Full variable domain (remainder filled in from reference TRBV5-1 and TRBJ2-6): KAGVTQTPRYLIKTRGQQVTLSCSPISGHRSVSWYQQTPGQGLQFLFEYFSETQRNKGNFPGRFSGRQFSNSRSEMNVSTLELGDSALYLCASSLTTVSGANVLTFGAGSRLTVL.